This T cell receptor (beta chain) emerged from a study of early T cells in non-severe SARS-CoV-2 infection. About the research overall: Chains stayed unpaired after sequencing of bulk RNA from unsorted whole blood.

Notes on this clonotype: Its matching antigen is unknown.

Study findings and constraints: Using VDJdb, the matching emphasized anti-spike CD8 responses while missing private and CD4 specificities.

Attachment of unique molecular identifiers was made to individual cDNA molecules. Via MiXCR, TCRdb re-called the 5' RACE reads, giving one row per CDR3 protein. Of 70,000 to 95,000 distinct CDR3 sequences in the sample, around 17% were seen once. The CDR3 runs to 13 residues. CDR1 is LGHDT, CDR2 YNNKEL, per germline (reference sequence). The V gene lost 3 bases and the J gene lost 5 bases, with 7 bases spanning the gap. The clonotype comes from an adult who was a healthcare worker with PCR-confirmed SARS-CoV-2 infection or an uninfected control (not recorded which). Sample: whole blood. The chain couples TRBV3-1 to TRBJ1-4; perhaps TRBD1 as D (5 bases). DNA for the CDR3: TGTGCCAGCAGCCACAGGGACAATGAAAAACTGTTTTTT. It encodes CASSHRDNEKLFF. Drawing the rest from reference TRBV3-1 and TRBJ1-4, the complete variable domain is DTAVSQTPKYLVTQMGNDKSIKCEQNLGHDTMYWYKQDSKKFLKIMFSYNNKELIINETVPNRFSPKSPDKAHLNLHINSLELGDSAVYFCASSHRDNEKLFFGSGTQLSVL.